The TCR beta chain described here comes from a study of cytomegalovirus exposure and HLA in healthy donors. The table came from immunoSEQ multiplex PCR; TCRdb's copy has only in-frame clones and leaves some out. The sample has around 160,000 clones; about 90% are singletons. As concerns this clone: Antigen specificity is unknown.

Between the trimmed V and J ends, which lost 7 bases and 4 bases, there was a span of 25 bases. The germline V gene encodes CDR1 MDHEN and CDR2 SYDVKM. The CDR3 is made up of 17 amino acids. General study points: That first-cohort TCR clusters tended to co-occur in the roughly 120 validation repertoires was found in a later analysis.

Sequenced: PBMCs. The source is a woman aged 18-29 years in good health and CMV-seropositive. This rearrangement joins TRBV28 to TRBJ1-2; unclear D gene. The CDR3 coding sequence is TGTGCCAGCAAGTCTACCGTCGATGGCGGATCGGTCTATGGCTACACCTTC. Protein product: CASKSTVDGGSVYGYTF.